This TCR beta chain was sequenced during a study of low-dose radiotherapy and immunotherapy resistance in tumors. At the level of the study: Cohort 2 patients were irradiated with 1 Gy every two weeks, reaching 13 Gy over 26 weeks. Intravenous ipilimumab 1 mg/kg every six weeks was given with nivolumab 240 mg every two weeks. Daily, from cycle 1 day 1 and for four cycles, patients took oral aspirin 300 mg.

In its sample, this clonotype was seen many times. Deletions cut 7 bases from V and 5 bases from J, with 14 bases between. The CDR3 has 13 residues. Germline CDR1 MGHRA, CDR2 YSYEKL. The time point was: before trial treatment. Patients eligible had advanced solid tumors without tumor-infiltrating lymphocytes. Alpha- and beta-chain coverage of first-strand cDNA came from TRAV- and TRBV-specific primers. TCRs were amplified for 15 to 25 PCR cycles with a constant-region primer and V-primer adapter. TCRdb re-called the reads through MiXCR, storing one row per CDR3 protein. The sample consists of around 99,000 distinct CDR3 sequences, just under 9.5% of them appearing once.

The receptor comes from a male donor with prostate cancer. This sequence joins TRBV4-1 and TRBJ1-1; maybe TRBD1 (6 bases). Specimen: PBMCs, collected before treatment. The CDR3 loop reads CASKVPGVTEAFF. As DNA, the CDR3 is TGCGCCAGCAAAGTACCAGGGGTAACTGAAGCTTTCTTT.